This T cell receptor (beta chain) is drawn from a study of naive and memory T cell subsets. Study observations and caveats: Over 85% of naive TCR sequences appeared only once, unlike memory subsets. No ground truth validated the naive and memory repertoire findings.

After removal of 4 bases from V and 7 bases from J, the junction contained 6 bases not matched to a gene. Per germline, CDR1 KGHDR and CDR2 SFDVKD. The length of the CDR3 is 16 residues. Cells stained for CD3, CD4, CD8, CD45RA and CD27 were sorted into four subsets. The beta constant-region primer was an equimolar mix of two oligonucleotides covering TRBC1 and TRBC2. Ligated cDNA was amplified by four rounds of PCR with nested alpha and beta constant-region primers and SP2. MiXCR, run by TCRdb on the UMI-ligation and nested PCR reads, gives a single entry per CDR3 protein. The table shows 95,000 to 150,000 distinct CDR3 sequences, with 35% to 40% occurring only once. A word on this clonotype: Its antigen is currently unknown.

The chain is built from TRBV24-1 and TRBJ2-1; 13 nucleotides line up with TRBD2. Sequencing was carried out using central memory CD4+ T cells from blood. The origin of this receptor is a human donor in good health. DNA of the CDR3: TGTGCCACCAGTGACACGACTAGCGGGAGGCAAAATGAGCAGTTCTTC. It translates to CATSDTTSGRQNEQFF.